Listed below are T cell receptor beta chains from one sample, sequenced in a study of T cells in Graves' hyperthyroidism and ophthalmopathy. One entry per CDR3 protein, called by TCRdb with MiXCR from the multiplex PCR reads. Of some 500,000 distinct CDR3 sequences listed, under 15% are singletons. Sequenced sample: blood. All receptors come from a woman aged 18-35 years with Graves' hyperthyroidism. The CDR3 runs from the conserved cysteine through the conserved F or W. Fields, in order: D gene, V gene, J gene, clone size, CDR3 protein, CDR3 DNA. A D gene is named only where the DNA matches it firmly. Some rows have no size entry. The others give once, few or many, or a class for an expanded clone.

>NA|TRBV7-9|TRBJ2-1|many
CASSFSGEGQYNEQFF
TGTGCCAGCAGCTTCTCCGGGGAGGGACAGTACAATGAGCAGTTCTTC
>NA|TRBV9|TRBJ2-2|NA
CASSVVSSSHTGELFF
TGTGCCAGCAGCGTAGTCTCTAGCTCCCACACCGGGGAGCTGTTTTTT
>TRBD1|TRBV24-1|TRBJ1-2|many
CATSAGQTHYGYTF
TGTGCCACCAGTGCGGGACAGACTCACTATGGCTACACCTTC
>NA|TRBV12-5|TRBJ2-2|many
CASGWSTGELFF
TGTGCTAGTGGTTGGTCTACCGGGGAGCTGTTTTTT
>NA|TRBV9|TRBJ1-3|few
CANSVVPGPSGNTIYF
TGTGCCAACAGCGTAGTCCCGGGACCCTCTGGAAACACCATATATTTT
>NA|TRBV12-3/TRBV12-4|TRBJ1-1|NA
CASSVEGVFLAGLNTEAFF
TGTGCCAGCAGCGTAGAGGGGGTTTTTTTGGCGGGACTGAACACTGAAGCTTTCTTT
>NA|TRBV13|TRBJ1-5|few
CASSLGRRSNQPQHF
TGTGCCAGCAGCTTAGGCCGGCGCAGCAATCAGCCCCAGCATTTT
>TRBD2|TRBV27|TRBJ2-1|many
CATNWGLAGGPYNEQFF
TGTGCCACCAATTGGGGACTAGCGGGAGGGCCGTATAATGAGCAGTTCTTC
>TRBD2|TRBV9|TRBJ2-3|many
CASSFGGRSTDTQYF
TGTGCCAGCAGCTTTGGCGGGAGAAGCACAGATACGCAGTATTTT
>TRBD1|TRBV7-8|TRBJ2-1|many
CASSFRRRDRYNEQFF
TGTGCCAGCAGCTTTAGGCGACGGGACAGGTACAATGAGCAGTTCTTC
>NA|TRBV19|TRBJ2-3|many
CASSITVDTQYF
TGTGCCAGTAGTATCACCGTGGATACGCAGTATTTT
>NA|TRBV28|TRBJ2-7|NA
CASRLPGYEQYF
TGTGCCAGCAGACTGCCCGGCTACGAGCAGTACTTC
>TRBD2|TRBV20-1|TRBJ2-7|many
CSASLSGRYFEQYF
TGCAGTGCTAGCCTTAGCGGGAGGTATTTCGAGCAGTACTTC